This T cell receptor (beta chain) derives from a study of low-dose radiotherapy and immunotherapy resistance in tumors. This clonotype was detected ten times or more. Gene-specific TRAV and TRBV primers were used for first-strand cDNA, covering alpha and beta chains. PCR amplification of the TCRs was performed with Phusion for about 20 PCR cycles, and it relied on a constant-region primer together with a V-primer adapter. TCRdb processed the reads anew with MiXCR; each CDR3 protein has one entry. The sample includes under 90,000 distinct CDR3 sequences, over 15% of them seen just once. Sample time point: before trial treatment. CDR1 SGHAT and CDR2 FQNNGV come from the germline V gene. The CDR3 spans 13 residues. V was shortened by 5 bases and J by 6 bases, with 10 bases between the two germline ends.

This clonotype was obtained from a male donor with prostate cancer. Material: PBMCs, obtained before treatment. The V call is TRBV11-2, the J call TRBJ2-2; unclear D gene. The CDR3 sequence: CASSPQGPGELFF. As DNA, the CDR3 is TGTGCCAGCAGCCCGCAAGGTCCCGGGGAGCTGTTTTTT.